This section outlines one T cell receptor beta chain sequence together with its context. Its antigen is not known. Germline V gene data show CDR1 as DFQATT and CDR2 as SNEGSKA (reference sequence). The CDR3 consists of 16 residues. Trimming at V came to 2 bases and at J to 7 bases, leaving 11 bases not matched to a gene. The data derive from a study of T-cell reconstitution after alpha-beta-depleted transplantation in children. Study-wide points: Several hundred rapidly expanded clones from non-depleted graft cells reportedly supplied alpha-beta T cells about two months post-transplant. It was newly produced T cells that mostly accounted for T-cell counts and diversity one year after transplant.

Using unique molecular identifiers, the investigators prepared the TCRbeta library. TCRdb reprocessed the PCR reads via MiXCR and lists one record per CDR3 protein. The profile shows approximately 650,000 distinct CDR3 sequences, around 14% of them singletons. The receptor comes from a girl aged 2-10 years with congenital amegakaryocytic thrombocytopenia, due to receive a stem cell transplant. Sample: PBMCs, taken before TCRalphabeta/CD19-depleted stem cell transplant. The chain combines TRBV20-1 with TRBJ1-5; 10 nucleotides match TRBD1. The CDR3 is CSARRTGGNLGQPQHF. CDR3 in DNA: TGCAGTGCTAGAAGGACAGGGGGTAATCTAGGGCAGCCCCAGCATTTT.